The entry below describes one T cell receptor (beta chain). This record comes from a study of T cell changes during pregnancy in multiple sclerosis. Per germline, CDR1 MNHEY and CDR2 SVGAGI. The V end lost 0 bases, the J end lost 7 bases, and 9 bases lay between the germline ends. The CDR3 length is 14 residues. The assay was immunoSEQ multiplex PCR, and TCRdb's table has in-frame clones only and misses some. This repertoire shows tens of thousands of clones, 88% found once; its top ten account for around 1.2%. The TCR was taken from a female donor with multiple sclerosis, enrolled in a pregnancy study. The sequences come from CD4+ T cells from peripheral blood mononuclear cells, collected in the second trimester of pregnancy. The V gene is TRBV6-5, the J gene TRBJ2-2; a possible D gene is TRBD2 (5 bases). CDR3 coding DNA: TGTGCCAGCAGTTACTCGAGGGTGGGCGGGGAGCTGTTTTTT. The encoded protein is CASSYSRVGGELFF.